This TCR beta chain was found in a study of graft-versus-host responses after intestinal transplantation. About the study: Grafts that recipients had were multivisceral, liver-intestinal, or isolated intestinal transplants. Tacrolimus plus steroids were given to all recipients for approximately 3 years, preceded by anti-thymocyte globulin induction.

Germline values: CDR1 LGHNA, CDR2 YNFKEQ. The CDR3 is made up of 11 amino acids. Trimming shortened V by 4 bases and J by 4 bases, and 3 bases separated the two germline ends. Lymphocytes from graft epithelium and lamina propria were isolated. Here immunoSEQ multiplex PCR was the method, and the copy in TCRdb shows in-frame clones only, minus some. The sample holds approximately 37,000 clones, roughly 90% seen once. A word on this clone: Its matching antigen is unknown.

Study-level findings and limits: Early post-transplant declines in HvG were associated with peak levels of circulating GvH clones. Recipient marrow showed GvH clones, some seen first in ileum or blood.

The clonotype was recovered from a human patient who received an intestinal transplant, so some T cells may come from the graft donor. The rearrangement links TRBV4-2 to TRBJ2-3; D is ambiguous. Specimen: ileum tissue, collected around 200 days after intestinal transplant. DNA of the CDR3: TGTGCCAGCAGCCTCTCAGATACGCAGTATTTT. It codes for CASSLSDTQYF.